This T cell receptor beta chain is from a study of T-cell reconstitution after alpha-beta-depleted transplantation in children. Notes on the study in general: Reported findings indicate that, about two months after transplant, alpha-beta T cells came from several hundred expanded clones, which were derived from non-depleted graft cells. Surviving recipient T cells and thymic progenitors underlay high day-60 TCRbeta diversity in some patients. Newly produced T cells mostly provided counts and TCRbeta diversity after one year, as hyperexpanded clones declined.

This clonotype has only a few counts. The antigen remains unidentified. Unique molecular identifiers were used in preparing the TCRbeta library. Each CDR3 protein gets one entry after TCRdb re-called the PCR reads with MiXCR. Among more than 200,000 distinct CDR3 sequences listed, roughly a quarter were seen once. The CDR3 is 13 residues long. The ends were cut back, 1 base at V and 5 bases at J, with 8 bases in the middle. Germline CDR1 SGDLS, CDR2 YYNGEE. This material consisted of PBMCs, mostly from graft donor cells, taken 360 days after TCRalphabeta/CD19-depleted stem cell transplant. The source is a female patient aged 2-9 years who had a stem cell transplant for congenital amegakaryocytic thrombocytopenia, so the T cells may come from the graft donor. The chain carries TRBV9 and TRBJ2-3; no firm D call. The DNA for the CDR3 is TGTGCCAGCAGCGTATCCCAGGTAGATACGCAGTATTTT. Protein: CASSVSQVDTQYF.